Following are 32 T cell receptor beta chains from one sample sequenced in a study of chemoradiotherapy in HPV16-positive cancers. TCRdb's copy holds only in-frame clones and misses some; the assay was immunoSEQ multiplex PCR. The table includes about 22,000 clones, 73% detected once. This specimen was taken from a patient who underwent chemoradiotherapy. The source is a human donor with HPV-associated anogenital cancer.

The gene calls are TRBV18 and TRBJ2-1, with 7 bases aligning to TRBD1. After removal of 0 bases from V and 8 bases from J, the junction contained 7 bases not matched to a gene. This CDR3 contains 15 residues. CDR1 and CDR2 (germline): KGHSH, LQKENI. CDR3 bases: TGTGCCAGCTCACCACCTGACAGGGCTAGGTATGAGCAGTTCTTC. As protein: CASSPPDRARYEQFF. Based on the CDR3 plus reference TRBV18 and TRBJ2-1, the full variable domain is NAGVMQNPRHLVRRRGQEARLRCSPMKGHSHVYWYRQLPEEGLKFMVYLQKENIIDESGMPKERFSAEFPKEGPSILRIQQVVRGDSAAYFCASSPPDRARYEQFFGPGTRLTVL.

J is TRBJ2-2 and V is TRBV30, with D perhaps being TRBD1 or TRBD2 (7 bases each). CDR3 size: 14 residues. With 5 bases removed from V and 1 base from J, the gap between germline ends came to 11 bases. Germline CDR1 reads GTSNPN; CDR2 reads SVGIG (reference sequence). CDR3 protein: CAWARGGNTGELFF. The CDR3 DNA sequence: TGTGCCTGGGCCAGGGGGGGGAACACCGGGGAGCTGTTTTTT.

This chain uses TRBV28 with TRBJ2-5, with a tentative D call TRBD2 (6 bases). Germline values: CDR1 MDHEN, CDR2 SYDVKM. The V end was cut by 5 bases, the J end by 11 bases, with 30 bases between. The CDR3 has 17 amino acids. The CDR3 DNA reads as TGTGCCAGCAGTCATAAGCTTCCGGGACTTAGTAGCAGTGAGCAGTACTTC. It codes for CASSHKLPGLSSSEQYF. Drawing the rest from reference TRBV28 and TRBJ2-5, the complete variable domain is DVKVTQSSRYLVKRTGEKVFLECVQDMDHENMFWYRQDPGLGLRLIYFSYDVKMKEKGDIPEGYSVSREKKERFSLILESASTNQTSMYLCASSHKLPGLSSSEQYFGPGTRLLVL.

The chain is built from TRBV7-3 and TRBJ2-1; 13 nucleotides match TRBD2. The V gene's germline CDR1 is SGHTA and CDR2 FQGTGA. The V segment lost 5 bases and the J segment 5 bases; nucleotides outside the gene matches: 6. There are 16 residues in the CDR3. CDR3 residues: CASSPWTSGGNNEQFF. DNA of the CDR3: TGTGCCAGCAGCCCGTGGACTAGCGGGGGAAACAATGAGCAGTTCTTC.

The chain joins TRBV5-4 to TRBJ2-5, with 12 bases aligning to TRBD2. The CDR3 spans 16 residues. Germline CDR1 is SGHNT and CDR2 is YYREEE (reference sequence). Trimming cost V 0 bases and J 2 bases; bases outside gene matches: 2. CDR3 bases: TGTGCCAGCAGCTTGGCTAGCGGGGGGGCTCAAGAGACCCAGTACTTC. It codes for CASSLASGGAQETQYF.

V and J are TRBV11-3 and TRBJ2-5; D perhaps matches TRBD2 (6 bases). This CDR3 is built from 15 residues. V was trimmed by 2 bases and J by 3 bases, leaving 13 bases between them. In germline, CDR1 is SGHNT, CDR2 YENEEA. CDR3 in DNA: TGTGCCAGCAGCTTAATGGTATCGGGGGAAGAGACCCAGTACTTC. Protein product: CASSLMVSGEETQYF.

The chain is built from TRBV11-1 and TRBJ1-1; the D is unclear. V lost 2 bases, J lost 8 bases, and 15 bases lay in between. Germline-derived CDR1 and CDR2 are SGHAT and FQDESV (reference sequence). CDR3 length: 14 residues. The CDR3 DNA follows: TGTGCCAGCAGCTTATTTGGCCGGGGTTCCGAAGCTTTCTTT. Translation gives CASSLFGRGSEAFF.

This chain links TRBV7-2 with TRBJ1-2; 12 bases map to TRBD1. Germline-derived CDR1 and CDR2 are SGHTA and FQGNSA. CDR3 size: 15 residues. V was clipped by 1 base and J by 7 bases; unmatched bases: 4. This CDR3 reads CASSLVGTGGTGYTF. CDR3 in DNA: TGTGCCAGCAGCTTAGTAGGGACAGGGGGCACTGGCTACACCTTC.

In its sample, this clone was seen a few times. The genes are TRBV19 and TRBJ2-1; D gene uncertain. The V gene's germline CDR1 is LNHDA and CDR2 SQIVND (reference sequence). Trimming shortened V by 7 bases and J by 0 bases, and 7 bases separated the two germline ends. This CDR3 has 13 residues. The CDR3 DNA reads as TGTGCCAGTACTCCGGACTCCTACAATGAGCAGTTCTTC. Amino acid sequence: CASTPDSYNEQFF.

Only a few counts were recorded for this clone. The chain has TRBV19 and TRBJ1-2; the match to TRBD1 covers 8 bases. Germline V lookup: CDR1 LNHDA, CDR2 SQIVND (reference sequence). There are 13 residues in the CDR3. The V and J ends lost 8 bases and 6 bases, in that order; junction bases with no gene match: 8. The CDR3 DNA is TGTGCCAGTCGCCCCTCAGGGGGCAATGGCTACACCTTC. It encodes CASRPSGGNGYTF.

The sample holds a few counts of this clone. The chain combines TRBV28 with TRBJ1-2; D remains ambiguous. Germline V lookup: CDR1 MDHEN, CDR2 SYDVKM. This CDR3 is built from 11 residues. Trimming took 6 bases from V and 5 from J, leaving 7 bases between them. The CDR3 nucleotides are TGTGCCAGCAGCACTCTTTATGGCTACACCTTC. Its protein product is CASSTLYGYTF.

The CDR3 bases are TGTGCCAGCAGTGGGAGGGACCTCTCTGGAAACACCATATATTTT. It yields the protein CASSGRDLSGNTIYF. The chain links TRBV6-6 to TRBJ1-3; possibly TRBD1 for D (5 bases). CDR1 and CDR2 (germline): MNHNY, SVGAGI (reference sequence). V was shortened by 5 bases and J by 0 bases, with 11 bases between the two germline ends. The CDR3 runs to 15 residues.

The V gene is TRBV28, the J gene TRBJ2-7; D call uncertain. With 2 bases removed from V and 3 bases from J, the gap between germline ends came to 8 bases. The length of the CDR3 is 13 residues. The germline CDR1 and CDR2 sequences are MDHEN and SYDVKM. CDR3 DNA: TGTGCCAGCAGTTTAGGCACAGACTACGAGCAGTACTTC. It translates to CASSLGTDYEQYF.

V is TRBV30 and J is TRBJ1-2; a weak D match, TRBD1 (5 bases). The CDR3 is 12 amino acids. Germline CDR1 is GTSNPN and CDR2 is SVGIG (reference sequence). Trimming cost V 4 bases and J 4 bases, with 10 bases left between them. In DNA, the CDR3 is TGTGCCTGGAAGGGGCTCGTCTATGGCTACACCTTC. Translation gives CAWKGLVYGYTF.

The chain is built from TRBV28 and TRBJ2-4; D gene unclear. V was pared by 5 bases and J by 1 base, with 15 bases between. This CDR3 is 16 amino acids long. CDR1 is MDHEN and CDR2 is SYDVKM in the germline V gene. The CDR3 DNA sequence: TGTGCCAGCAGTCCCCCGGGCCTAGGCGCCAAAAACATTCAGTACTTC. Protein sequence: CASSPPGLGAKNIQYF.

This clone was seen only a few times. Within the sample, other DNA sequences also encode this same CDR3. The J gene is TRBJ2-7, the V gene TRBV7-2, with a possible D match to TRBD1 (6 bases). Germline V gives CDR1 SGHTA, CDR2 FQGNSA. CDR3 length equals 12 residues. V lost 5 bases, J lost 6 bases, and 11 bases lay in between. As DNA, the CDR3 is TGTGCCAGCAGCCACAGGGTAATCGAGCAGTACTTC. Its translation: CASSHRVIEQYF.

V gene TRBV7-9 combines with J gene TRBJ1-2; TRBD1 aligns across 12 bases. The CDR3 consists of 14 residues. After removal of 3 bases from V and 8 bases from J, the junction contained 4 bases not matched to a gene. Looked up from germline, CDR1 is SEHNR and CDR2 is FQNEAQ (reference sequence). CDR3 DNA: TGTGCCAGCAGCTTGGGGACAGGGGGCGAGGGCTACACCTTC. Protein product: CASSLGTGGEGYTF.

The V and J genes are TRBV25-1 and TRBJ2-3; TRBD2 agrees at 12 bases. The length of the CDR3 is 16 residues. V gave up 3 bases and J gave up 2 bases; unmatched junction bases: 3. Per the germline V gene, CDR1 is MGHDK and CDR2 is SYGVNS. Written as DNA, the CDR3 is TGTGCCAGCAGTGATTGGACTAGCGGGAACACAGATACGCAGTATTTT. It encodes CASSDWTSGNTDTQYF.

This clone was seen a handful of times. The chain recombines TRBV5-6 with TRBJ1-2; 7 bases agree with TRBD1. Per germline, CDR1 SGHDT and CDR2 YYEEEE. The V and J ends lost 3 bases and 8 bases, in that order; junction bases with no gene match: 4. The CDR3 is made up of 12 amino acids. The CDR3 sequence: CASSSTGSGYTF. CDR3 nucleotide sequence: TGTGCCAGCAGCTCGACAGGGAGCGGCTACACCTTC. Together with reference TRBV5-6 and TRBJ1-2, the CDR3 gives the full variable domain: DAGVTQSPTHLIKTRGQQVTLRCSPKSGHDTVSWYQQALGQGPQFIFQYYEEEERQRGNFPDRFSGHQFPNYSSELNVNALLLGDSALYLCASSSTGSGYTFGSGTRLTVV.

The chain is built from TRBV19 and TRBJ1-5; D is unclear. V was pared by 4 bases and J by 2 bases, with 6 bases between. From germline, CDR1 is LNHDA and CDR2 SQIVND (reference sequence). CDR3 length equals 13 residues. The CDR3 here is CASSSQGNQPQHF. CDR3 coding DNA: TGTGCCAGTAGTAGCCAGGGCAATCAGCCCCAGCATTTT.

Comments on this clone: At one of its ends the junction is not consistent with the germline gene, which may arise from a read error. This chain joins TRBV7-7 and TRBJ2-5, with 9 bases that match TRBD1. Germline V CDR1 and CDR2: SSHAT, FNYEAQ (reference sequence). There are 15 residues in the CDR3. CDR3 sequence (DNA): TGTGCTAGCAGCTTGACGGGGACAGGGAAAGAGACCCAGTACTTC. Protein sequence: CASSLTGTGKETQYF.

The chain employs TRBV19 and TRBJ2-6; TRBD2 aligns across 8 bases. V lost 6 bases to trimming and J lost 0 bases; unmatched junction nucleotides: 7. Germline assignment: CDR1 LNHDA and CDR2 SQIVND (reference sequence). CDR3 size: 17 residues. The CDR3 nucleotides are TGTGCCAGTAGGCCGGGGGGGTTACGCTCTGGGGCCAACGTCCTGACTTTC. Amino acid sequence: CASRPGGLRSGANVLTF.

The rearrangement links TRBV14 to TRBJ2-2; 8 bases fit TRBD1. J gave up 7 bases and V 3 bases, and 16 bases lay outside the gene matches. Per the germline V gene, CDR1 is SGHDN and CDR2 is FVKESK. This CDR3 region has 18 residues. The chain's CDR3 is CASSQNHPGRGLGGELFF. In nucleotides, the CDR3 is TGTGCCAGCAGCCAGAATCACCCAGGCAGGGGGCTCGGCGGGGAGCTGTTTTTT.

This clone was found a few times. This rearrangement joins TRBV25-1 to TRBJ1-4; 7 positions match TRBD1. Trimming removed 6 bases from V and 7 bases from J; junction bases left unmatched: 5. CDR3 length equals 13 residues. Germline values: CDR1 MGHDK, CDR2 SYGVNS. The DNA of the CDR3 is TGTGCCAGCAGCGTAACAGGGGTTGAAAAACTGTTTTTT. Protein sequence: CASSVTGVEKLFF.

The CDR3 spells CASSVVQGADTQYF. The CDR3, as DNA: TGTGCCAGCAGCGTAGTTCAGGGGGCAGATACGCAGTATTTT. The chain carries TRBV9 and TRBJ2-3; 7 bases are shared with TRBD1. CDR3 size: 14 residues. CDR1 is SGDLS and CDR2 is YYNGEE in the germline V gene. V lost 0 bases, J lost 4 bases, and 2 bases stayed unmatched.

This clone showed up just a few times. The J gene is TRBJ1-2, the V gene TRBV2; D might be TRBD1 (5 bases). Germline CDR1 and CDR2: SNHLY and FYNNEI. Trimming removed 5 bases from V and 8 bases from J, with 15 bases in between. This CDR3 spans 13 amino acids. CDR3 residues: CASSRVRGEGYTF. DNA for the CDR3: TGTGCCAGCAGTAGAGTCCGGGGGGAAGGCTACACCTTC.

The chain combines TRBV7-2 with TRBJ2-7; TRBD2 is a possible D gene (5 bases). Trimming took 5 bases from V and 5 from J, leaving 13 bases between them. CDR1 SGHTA and CDR2 FQGNSA come from the germline V gene. The CDR3 spans 13 residues. CDR3 protein: CASSQVGVHEQYF. CDR3 DNA: TGTGCCAGCAGCCAGGTCGGGGTGCACGAGCAGTACTTC.

On this clone: The junction does not match germline at one end; this may be a read error. The chain joins TRBV7-7 to TRBJ1-1, with TRBD1 as a possible D gene (5 bases). The CDR3 is 13 amino acids. Germline V lookup: CDR1 SSHAT, CDR2 FNYEAQ (reference sequence). CDR3 in DNA: TGTGCTAGCAGCCCCAGGGAGGGAGGCCAGGCTTTCTTT. Its translation is CASSPREGGQAFF. The full variable domain, rest sourced from reference TRBV7-7 and TRBJ1-1, is GAGVSQSPRYKVTKRGQDVTLRCDPISSHATLYWYQQALGQGPEFLTYFNYEAQPDKSGLPSDRFSAERPEGSISTLTIQRTEQRDSAMYRCASSPREGGQAFFGQGTRLTVV.

The chain recombines TRBV11-2 with TRBJ1-1; TRBD1 matches at 9 bases. Losses at the gene ends were 4 bases for V and 4 bases for J; bases not matched to a gene: 10. The CDR3 is 16 residues long. CDR1 is SGHAT, CDR2 FQNNGV, per germline. The CDR3, as DNA: TGTGCCAGCAGCTCATTACAGGGGGCTATGGGCACTGAAGCTTTCTTT. Translating gives CASSSLQGAMGTEAFF. The full variable domain, in which reference TRBV11-2 and TRBJ1-1 provide the parts outside the CDR3, is EAGVAQSPRYKIIEKRQSVAFWCNPISGHATLYWYQQILGQGPKLLIQFQNNGVVDDSQLPKDRFSAERLKGVDSTLKIQPAKLEDSAVYLCASSSLQGAMGTEAFFGQGTRLTVV.

The chain joins TRBV5-4 to TRBJ1-1, with a possible D match to TRBD1 (6 bases). The CDR3 consists of 14 residues. CDR1 SGHNT and CDR2 YYREEE come from the germline V gene (reference sequence). The ends were cut back, 2 bases at V and 1 base at J, with 9 bases in the middle. This chain's CDR3 is CASSLGTTNTEAFF. DNA for the CDR3: TGTGCCAGCAGCTTAGGGACAACGAACACTGAAGCTTTCTTT. Supplemented by reference TRBV5-4 and TRBJ1-1, the full variable domain reads ETGVTQSPTHLIKTRGQQVTLRCSSQSGHNTVSWYQQALGQGPQFIFQYYREEENGRGNFPPRFSGLQFPNYSSELNVNALELDDSALYLCASSLGTTNTEAFFGQGTRLTVV.

The chain links TRBV13 to TRBJ1-1, with D tentatively TRBD1 (6 bases). The CDR3 runs 15 residues. Germline V lookup: CDR1 PRHDT, CDR2 FYEKMQ (reference sequence). Deletions cut 7 bases from V and 5 bases from J, with 20 bases between. The CDR3 DNA follows: TGTGCCAGCACGTCTCGGGGGCGGGGGGCGACTGAAGCTTTCTTT. Translation gives CASTSRGRGATEAFF.

The V gene is TRBV7-9, the J gene TRBJ2-7; D not resolved. Germline V gene sequence: CDR1 SEHNR, CDR2 FQNEAQ (reference sequence). V gave up 1 base and J gave up 4 bases, with 2 bases separating them. This CDR3 is 11 amino acids long. CDR3 region: CASSLEYEQYF. The CDR3 nucleotides read TGTGCCAGCAGCTTAGAATACGAGCAGTACTTC.